A selection of T cell receptor beta chains follows, all from one sample in a study of T cells in localized non-small cell lung cancer. Assay used: immunoSEQ multiplex PCR; TCRdb lists only in-frame clones, some missing. The table lists tens of thousands of clones, 70% to 90% of them singletons. The sequences come from peripheral blood, collected before any cancer treatment. Receptors were obtained from a female donor aged 60 or older with stage I lung adenocarcinoma. CDR3s include the opening cysteine and the closing phenylalanine or tryptophan. A D gene is named only where the DNA matches it firmly. The size entry is marked missing in some rows and otherwise reads once, few, many or a size class.

clone_size: NA; j_call: TRBJ2-2; d_call: NA; v_call: TRBV6-4; cdr3_nt: TGTGCCAGCAGTTCATACAGGGGGGAGCTGTTTTTT; cdr3_aa: CASSSYRGELFF
clone_size: NA; j_call: TRBJ1-5; d_call: TRBD1; v_call: TRBV7-6; cdr3_nt: TGTGCCAGCAGCTTAAACCAGGGGGGCAATCAGCCCCAGCATTTT; cdr3_aa: CASSLNQGGNQPQHF
clone_size: NA; j_call: TRBJ2-3; d_call: NA; v_call: TRBV18; cdr3_nt: TGTGCCAGCTCACCAAGTAACAGATTTACAGATACGCAGTATTTT; cdr3_aa: CASSPSNRFTDTQYF
clone_size: NA; j_call: TRBJ2-7; d_call: NA; v_call: TRBV5-1; cdr3_nt: TGCGCCAGCAGCCCCACGGGGGACTACGAGCAGTACTTC; cdr3_aa: CASSPTGDYEQYF
clone_size: NA; j_call: TRBJ2-1; d_call: NA; v_call: TRBV6-4; cdr3_nt: TGTGCCAGCAGTGACAATAGCGGAACCTACAATGAGCAGTTCTTC; cdr3_aa: CASSDNSGTYNEQFF
clone_size: NA; j_call: TRBJ2-1; d_call: NA; v_call: TRBV30; cdr3_nt: TGTGCCTGGGACAGCGGGCCGAGAGGGCAGTTCTTC; cdr3_aa: CAWDSGPRGQFF
clone_size: NA; j_call: TRBJ2-3; d_call: NA; v_call: TRBV5-4; cdr3_nt: TGTGCCAGCAGCTCGGGGGGGACAGGCACAGATACGCAGTATTTT; cdr3_aa: CASSSGGTGTDTQYF
clone_size: NA; j_call: TRBJ2-1; d_call: TRBD2; v_call: TRBV7-6; cdr3_nt: TGTGCCAGCAGCTTAAGCGGGGGGGCTTCCCATGAGCAGTTCTTC; cdr3_aa: CASSLSGGASHEQFF
clone_size: NA; j_call: TRBJ2-1; d_call: NA; v_call: TRBV29-1; cdr3_nt: TGCAGCGTTTGTTTCGGGGGATCAGGCAATGAGCAGTTCTTC; cdr3_aa: CSVCFGGSGNEQFF
clone_size: NA; j_call: TRBJ2-1; d_call: NA; v_call: TRBV2; cdr3_nt: TGTGCCAGCAGTGAATTGGGTGGCTACAATGAGCAGTTCTTC; cdr3_aa: CASSELGGYNEQFF
clone_size: NA; j_call: TRBJ1-4; d_call: NA; v_call: TRBV7-6; cdr3_nt: TGTGCCAGCAGCCCCTGGTCCAGGGAGGGTCGGGTTACTAATGAAAAACTGTTTTTT; cdr3_aa: CASSPWSREGRVTNEKLFF
clone_size: NA; j_call: TRBJ2-1; d_call: TRBD2; v_call: TRBV5-4; cdr3_nt: TGTGCCAGCAGTACCGCCGGGACTAGCGGGAGTAATGAGCAGTTCTTC; cdr3_aa: CASSTAGTSGSNEQFF
clone_size: NA; j_call: TRBJ1-1; d_call: NA; v_call: TRBV5-1; cdr3_nt: TGCGCCAGCAGCTTGGGAGGGTTATCGGTGAACACTGAAGCTTTCTTT; cdr3_aa: CASSLGGLSVNTEAFF
clone_size: NA; j_call: TRBJ2-5; d_call: NA; v_call: TRBV30; cdr3_nt: TGTGCCTGGAGTAGGGGGGCCCAAGAGACCCAGTACTTC; cdr3_aa: CAWSRGAQETQYF
clone_size: NA; j_call: TRBJ2-2; d_call: NA; v_call: TRBV6-5; cdr3_nt: TGTGCCAGCAGTCTGACATATAGTACCGGGGAGCTGTTTTTT; cdr3_aa: CASSLTYSTGELFF
clone_size: NA; j_call: TRBJ1-3; d_call: NA; v_call: TRBV11-3; cdr3_nt: TGTGCCAGCAGCGCCAAGCAGGGGATGCCTGGAAACACCATATATTTT; cdr3_aa: CASSAKQGMPGNTIYF
clone_size: NA; j_call: TRBJ2-3; d_call: NA; v_call: TRBV6-6; cdr3_nt: TGTGCCAGCAGCCCCGGGAACATAGGCACAGATACGCAGTATTTT; cdr3_aa: CASSPGNIGTDTQYF
clone_size: NA; j_call: TRBJ1-5; d_call: NA; v_call: TRBV19; cdr3_nt: TGTGCCAGTAGCCCACCGTCGGTGAGAGCCCAGCATTTT; cdr3_aa: CASSPPSVRAQHF
clone_size: NA; j_call: TRBJ2-7; d_call: TRBD2; v_call: TRBV5-1; cdr3_nt: TGCGCCAGCAGCCCCCGGGGAGCGGGACCCTCCTCCTACGAGCAGTACTTC; cdr3_aa: CASSPRGAGPSSYEQYF
clone_size: NA; j_call: TRBJ2-7; d_call: NA; v_call: TRBV27; cdr3_nt: TGTGCCAGCAGTTTATCGACATCCTGGGAGCAGTACTTC; cdr3_aa: CASSLSTSWEQYF
clone_size: NA; j_call: TRBJ1-2; d_call: NA; v_call: TRBV6-5; cdr3_nt: TGTGCCAGCAGTTACTCTCCCCTCTTGGATGACTATGGCTACACCTTC; cdr3_aa: CASSYSPLLDDYGYTF
clone_size: NA; j_call: TRBJ1-2; d_call: TRBD1; v_call: TRBV7-6; cdr3_nt: TGTGCCAGCAGCCCCACGCCCCCTGGACAGGTCGGGGTATATGGCTACACCTTC; cdr3_aa: CASSPTPPGQVGVYGYTF
clone_size: NA; j_call: TRBJ1-1; d_call: NA; v_call: TRBV6-5; cdr3_nt: TGTGCCAGCTTCCCTTGGCTGAACACTGAAGCTTTCTTT; cdr3_aa: CASFPWLNTEAFF
clone_size: NA; j_call: TRBJ2-7; d_call: NA; v_call: TRBV12-1; cdr3_nt: TGTGCCAGCATGTCTGCGGAGTACTACGAGCAGTACTTC; cdr3_aa: CASMSAEYYEQYF
clone_size: NA; j_call: TRBJ2-1; d_call: NA; v_call: TRBV30; cdr3_nt: TGTGCCTGGAGTGTGAGTGGGGGTGTCCATGAGCAGTTCTTC; cdr3_aa: CAWSVSGGVHEQFF
clone_size: NA; j_call: TRBJ1-2; d_call: TRBD1; v_call: TRBV5-1; cdr3_nt: TGCGCCAGCAGCTTGACGACAGGGGGAGGCTATGGCTACACCTTC; cdr3_aa: CASSLTTGGGYGYTF
clone_size: NA; j_call: TRBJ2-7; d_call: NA; v_call: TRBV6-5; cdr3_nt: TGTGCCAGCAGTTACCGTCAATCCTACGAGCAGTACTTC; cdr3_aa: CASSYRQSYEQYF
clone_size: NA; j_call: TRBJ1-2; d_call: NA; v_call: TRBV2; cdr3_nt: TGTGCCAGCAGCGCCGCGGGGAGCGGCTATGGCTACACCTTC; cdr3_aa: CASSAAGSGYGYTF
clone_size: NA; j_call: TRBJ2-7; d_call: TRBD1; v_call: TRBV27; cdr3_nt: TGTGCCAGCAGGCCTAACCGGGACAGGATCCACGAGCAGTACTTC; cdr3_aa: CASRPNRDRIHEQYF
clone_size: once; j_call: TRBJ2-3; d_call: NA; v_call: TRBV7-6; cdr3_nt: TGTGCCAGCAGCCAGAATAGCCTCTATAGCACAGATACGCAGTATTTT; cdr3_aa: CASSQNSLYSTDTQYF
clone_size: once; j_call: TRBJ1-2; d_call: NA; v_call: TRBV5-1; cdr3_nt: TGCGCCAGCAGTGTAGAGGGGGTTGCCGGCTACACCTTC; cdr3_aa: CASSVEGVAGYTF
clone_size: NA; j_call: TRBJ1-4; d_call: TRBD1; v_call: TRBV7-2; cdr3_nt: TGTGCCAGCAGCTTAGTGAGGACAGGGGGCCCTGGTGAAAAACTGTTTTTT; cdr3_aa: CASSLVRTGGPGEKLFF
clone_size: NA; j_call: TRBJ2-7; d_call: TRBD1; v_call: TRBV18; cdr3_nt: TGTGCCAGCTCACCGATAGCCGGGACAGGCCACTACGAGCAGTACTTC; cdr3_aa: CASSPIAGTGHYEQYF
clone_size: few; j_call: TRBJ2-7; d_call: TRBD1; v_call: TRBV5-1; cdr3_nt: TGCGCCAGCAGCGTATACGGCACAGGGGTCAACGAGCAGTACTTC; cdr3_aa: CASSVYGTGVNEQYF
clone_size: NA; j_call: TRBJ2-4; d_call: NA; v_call: TRBV2; cdr3_nt: TGTGCCAGCAGCCAAGGAGTAGCCAAAAACATTCAGTACTTC; cdr3_aa: CASSQGVAKNIQYF
clone_size: once; j_call: TRBJ1-5; d_call: NA; v_call: TRBV5-4; cdr3_nt: TGTGCCAGCAGCTTGGGAGGACAGCGCAATCAGCCCCAGCATTTT; cdr3_aa: CASSLGGQRNQPQHF
clone_size: once; j_call: TRBJ1-2; d_call: TRBD1; v_call: TRBV5-4; cdr3_nt: TGTGCCAGCAGCCTTCAGGGGGCTGGAGGCTACACCTTC; cdr3_aa: CASSLQGAGGYTF
clone_size: NA; j_call: TRBJ2-3; d_call: TRBD2; v_call: TRBV2; cdr3_nt: TGTGCCAGCAGTGGCAAAAAGGTAGCGGGGGGGCCTCAGGGCACAGATACGCAGTATTTT; cdr3_aa: CASSGKKVAGGPQGTDTQYF
clone_size: once; j_call: TRBJ1-3; d_call: NA; v_call: TRBV5-1; cdr3_nt: TGCGCCAGCAGCTTACAGGGAGCTGGAAACACCATATATTTT; cdr3_aa: CASSLQGAGNTIYF
clone_size: NA; j_call: TRBJ2-7; d_call: TRBD1; v_call: TRBV18; cdr3_nt: TGTGCCAGCTCACCGGGCACAGGGGGGTACGAGCAGTACTTC; cdr3_aa: CASSPGTGGYEQYF
clone_size: NA; j_call: TRBJ1-1; d_call: NA; v_call: TRBV19; cdr3_nt: TGTGCCAGTACAGGGGACTCCGTGAACACTGAAGCTTTCTTT; cdr3_aa: CASTGDSVNTEAFF
clone_size: NA; j_call: TRBJ2-2; d_call: NA; v_call: TRBV5-1; cdr3_nt: TGCGCCAGCAGCTTGGATGCGGAAAACACCGGGGAGCTGTTTTTT; cdr3_aa: CASSLDAENTGELFF
clone_size: NA; j_call: TRBJ2-5; d_call: NA; v_call: TRBV5-1; cdr3_nt: TGCGCCAGCAGCTTAAGCGGGTCCGGCCAAGAGACCCAGTACTTC; cdr3_aa: CASSLSGSGQETQYF
clone_size: NA; j_call: TRBJ2-1; d_call: NA; v_call: TRBV6-5; cdr3_nt: TGTGCCAGCAGTTACGTGCTGCGGGCTCCCGCCAATGAGCAGTTCTTC; cdr3_aa: CASSYVLRAPANEQFF
clone_size: NA; j_call: TRBJ2-5; d_call: TRBD2; v_call: TRBV5-5; cdr3_nt: TGTGCCAGCAGCTTAAGCGGGGGCCATGGAGAGACCCAGTACTTC; cdr3_aa: CASSLSGGHGETQYF
clone_size: NA; j_call: TRBJ2-5; d_call: NA; v_call: TRBV7-6; cdr3_nt: TGTGCCAGCAGCTGGGACCAAGAGACCCAGTACTTC; cdr3_aa: CASSWDQETQYF
clone_size: few; j_call: TRBJ1-1; d_call: NA; v_call: TRBV28; cdr3_nt: TGTGCCAGCAGTTCCGGTCGCACTGAAGCTTTCTTT; cdr3_aa: CASSSGRTEAFF
clone_size: NA; j_call: TRBJ1-2; d_call: TRBD1; v_call: TRBV7-9; cdr3_nt: TGTGCCAGCAGCCGCCGGGACAGGGGTGGCTACACCTTC; cdr3_aa: CASSRRDRGGYTF
clone_size: NA; j_call: TRBJ2-6; d_call: NA; v_call: TRBV11-1; cdr3_nt: TGTGCCAGCAGCTTAGCTAATGCAGGTGGGGCCAACGTCCTGACTTTC; cdr3_aa: CASSLANAGGANVLTF
clone_size: once; j_call: TRBJ2-5; d_call: TRBD2; v_call: TRBV7-9; cdr3_nt: TGTGCCAGCAGCCCTAGACTAGCGGGGGGTCAAGAGACCCAGTACTTC; cdr3_aa: CASSPRLAGGQETQYF
clone_size: NA; j_call: TRBJ1-1; d_call: NA; v_call: TRBV9; cdr3_nt: TGTGCCAGCAGCGGCGGTACAAGCTCGAACACTGAAGCTTTCTTT; cdr3_aa: CASSGGTSSNTEAFF
clone_size: NA; j_call: TRBJ2-2; d_call: NA; v_call: TRBV5-1; cdr3_nt: TGCGCCAGCAGCTTGGTTCAGGAGATGATCGGGGAGCTGTTTTTT; cdr3_aa: CASSLVQEMIGELFF
clone_size: NA; j_call: TRBJ1-3; d_call: TRBD1; v_call: TRBV10-3; cdr3_nt: TGTGCCATCAGTGCCGGGACAGGGGCCTCTGGAAACACCATATATTTT; cdr3_aa: CAISAGTGASGNTIYF
clone_size: NA; j_call: TRBJ2-7; d_call: NA; v_call: TRBV6-5; cdr3_nt: TGTGCCAGCAGTCGTGCAGACTCCTACGAGCAGTACTTC; cdr3_aa: CASSRADSYEQYF
clone_size: NA; j_call: TRBJ2-1; d_call: TRBD2; v_call: TRBV5-1; cdr3_nt: TGCGCCAGCAGCTTGGGTGGCGGGGGGCTCGCCAATGAGCAGTTCTTC; cdr3_aa: CASSLGGGGLANEQFF